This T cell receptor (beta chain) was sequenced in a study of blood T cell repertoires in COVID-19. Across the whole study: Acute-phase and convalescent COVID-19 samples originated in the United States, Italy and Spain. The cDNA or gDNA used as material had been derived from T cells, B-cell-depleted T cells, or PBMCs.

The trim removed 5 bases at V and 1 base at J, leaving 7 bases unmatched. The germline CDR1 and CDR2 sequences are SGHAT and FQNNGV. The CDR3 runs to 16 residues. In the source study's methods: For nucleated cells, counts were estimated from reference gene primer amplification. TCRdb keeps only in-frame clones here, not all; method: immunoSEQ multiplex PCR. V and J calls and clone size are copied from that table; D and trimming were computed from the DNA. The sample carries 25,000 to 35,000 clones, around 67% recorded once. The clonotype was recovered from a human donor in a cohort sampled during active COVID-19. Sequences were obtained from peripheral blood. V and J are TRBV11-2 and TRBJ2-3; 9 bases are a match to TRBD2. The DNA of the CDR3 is TGTGCCAGCAGCAACGGCGGGGGGGCTGGCACAGATACGCAGTATTTT. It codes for CASSNGGGAGTDTQYF.